These 22 T cell receptor beta chains came from one sample sequenced in a study of PD-L1 blockade in urothelial cancer. This sample's time point: pretreatment peripheral blood. Only in-frame clones appear in the TCRdb table, and some are missing; sequencing was by immunoSEQ multiplex PCR. This table has 45,000 to 70,000 clones, over 75% appearing once. Source: PBMCs, taken around atezolizumab (anti-PD-L1) treatment. The source is a man aged 70-80 years with urothelial cancer.

This clone was observed once. The chain is built from TRBV11-1 and TRBJ2-3; 11 nucleotides line up with TRBD2. Germline V gene sequence: CDR1 SGHAT, CDR2 FQDESV (reference sequence). The CDR3 totals 15 residues. The J segment lost 1 base and the V segment lost 5 bases, leaving 2 bases of the junction unmatched. The CDR3 DNA is TGTGCCAGCAGCACGGGACTAGCGGGCACAGATACGCAGTATTTT. Amino acids: CASSTGLAGTDTQYF.

The chain uses TRBV7-2 and TRBJ2-1; 10 nucleotides match TRBD2. V dropped 4 bases and J dropped 9; count of bases not matched to a gene: 9. The CDR3 sequence is 15 residues long. CDR1 and CDR2 from the germline V gene are SGHTA and FQGNSA. DNA for the CDR3: TGTGCCAGCAGCTCAGTCCTAGCGGGAGCAGGTGAGCAGTTCTTC. Residues: CASSSVLAGAGEQFF.

The chain employs TRBV5-1 and TRBJ1-1; 7 nucleotides align to TRBD1. The CDR3 is 14 residues long. V was clipped by 4 bases and J by 5 bases; unmatched bases: 8. CDR1 and CDR2 (germline): SGHRS, YFSETQ. CDR3 nucleotides: TGCGCCAGCAGCCAACAGGGGCCGGGGACTGAAGCTTTCTTT. Protein: CASSQQGPGTEAFF.

The V and J genes are TRBV2 and TRBJ2-3; TRBD2 aligns across 8 bases. Germline values: CDR1 SNHLY, CDR2 FYNNEI. This CDR3 is 17 amino acids long. V dropped 4 bases and J dropped 0; count of bases not matched to a gene: 9. CDR3 DNA: TGTGCCAGCAGTGGATCAGCGGGAGTCGCCAGCACAGATACGCAGTATTTT. Translation gives CASSGSAGVASTDTQYF.

The V call is TRBV5-1, the J call TRBJ2-1, with unresolved D. Germline lookup yields CDR1 SGHRS and CDR2 YFSETQ. This CDR3 is 13 amino acids long. V was pared by 9 bases and J by 8 bases, with 18 bases between. The DNA of the CDR3 is TGCGCCACCACAGCACCGCCCGGCGATGAGCAGTTCTTC. Translated: CATTAPPGDEQFF.

This clone came up once. CDR3 nucleotide sequence: TGTGCCAGCAGCGACAGGGGGCAGAGCGACGAGCAGTACTTC. Its protein is CASSDRGQSDEQYF. The chain employs TRBV9 and TRBJ2-7, with 9 bases identical to TRBD1. The CDR3 length is 14 residues. After removal of 3 bases from V and 5 bases from J, the junction contained 6 bases not matched to a gene. Germline CDR1 is SGDLS and CDR2 is YYNGEE.

This rearrangement joins TRBV27 to TRBJ1-4; D is perhaps TRBD1 (6 bases). There are 16 residues in the CDR3. Deletions cut 5 bases from V and 1 base from J, with 14 bases between. Germline CDR1 MNHEY, CDR2 SMNVEV (reference sequence). DNA for the CDR3: TGTGCCAGCAGTCTCGAGGGGGGGCAAACTAATGAAAAACTGTTTTTT. It is translated as CASSLEGGQTNEKLFF.

The rearrangement joins TRBV14 to TRBJ1-1; no clear D. Trimming took off 4 bases at V and 3 bases at J, with 15 bases between the two ends. Germline V gene data show CDR1 as SGHDN and CDR2 as FVKESK. This CDR3 region has 15 residues. CDR3 region: CASSRFGEGYTEAFF. The CDR3, as DNA: TGTGCCAGCAGCCGGTTCGGGGAGGGCTACACTGAAGCTTTCTTT.

The chain joins TRBV28 to TRBJ1-2, with 10 bases aligning to TRBD1. This CDR3 has 15 residues. Germline lookup yields CDR1 MDHEN and CDR2 SYDVKM. V was clipped by 7 bases and J by 4 bases; unmatched bases: 9. CDR3 nucleotides: TGTGCCAGCAAAGCGGGACAGGGGAACTTCTATGGCTACACCTTC. Its translation: CASKAGQGNFYGYTF.

The sample holds one count of this clone. This chain uses TRBV19 with TRBJ1-1; 8 bases fit TRBD1. With V trimmed by 7 bases and J by 4 bases, 8 bases remained unmatched. Per germline, CDR1 LNHDA and CDR2 SQIVND (reference sequence). The CDR3 consists of 14 residues. Here the CDR3 DNA reads TGTGCCAGTATTGGGACAGGAATGAGCACTGAAGCTTTCTTT. Protein sequence: CASIGTGMSTEAFF. Filled out from reference TRBV19 and TRBJ1-1, the complete variable domain reads DGGITQSPKYLFRKEGQNVTLSCEQNLNHDAMYWYRQDPGQGLRLIYYSQIVNDFQKGDIAEGYSVSREKKESFPLTVTSAQKNPTAFYLCASIGTGMSTEAFFGQGTRLTVV.

This chain uses TRBV6-6 with TRBJ1-2, with D possibly being TRBD1 (6 bases). The V and J ends lost 2 bases and 8 bases respectively, with 18 bases between them. Germline CDR1 MNHNY, CDR2 SVGAGI (reference sequence). The CDR3 is 15 amino acids. This CDR3 is CASSYDDRRRAGYTF. The DNA for the CDR3 is TGTGCCAGCAGTTACGACGACAGGCGAAGGGCGGGCTACACCTTC.

The chain has TRBV7-2 and TRBJ2-7; D is undetermined. This CDR3 is built from 16 residues. Germline values: CDR1 SGHTA, CDR2 FQGNSA. V was pared by 1 base and J by 0 bases, with 13 bases between. The CDR3 is CASSLVGNQYSYEQYF. CDR3 nucleotides: TGTGCCAGCAGCTTAGTTGGCAACCAATACTCCTACGAGCAGTACTTC. The variable domain in full, with the rest retrieved from reference TRBV7-2 and TRBJ2-7, is GAGVSQSPSNKVTEKGKDVELRCDPISGHTALYWYRQSLGQGLEFLIYFQGNSAPDKSGLPSDRFSAERTGGSVSTLTIQRTQQEDSAVYLCASSLVGNQYSYEQYFGPGTRLTVT.

The rearrangement links TRBV14 to TRBJ2-7; TRBD1 matches 7 bases. Unmatched junction bases numbered 6, after V lost 1 base and J lost 0 bases. This CDR3 has 16 amino acids. Germline CDR1 SGHDN, CDR2 FVKESK. The chain's CDR3 is CASSQGGQISSYEQYF. For the CDR3, the DNA is TGTGCCAGCAGCCAAGGGGGACAGATTAGCTCCTACGAGCAGTACTTC.

The V gene is TRBV30, the J gene TRBJ2-2; TRBD2 aligns across 8 bases. This CDR3 has 15 residues. Germline lookup yields CDR1 GTSNPN and CDR2 SVGIG (reference sequence). V was clipped by 3 bases and J by 0 bases; unmatched bases: 3. CDR3 sequence reads: CAWRTTSANTGELFF. The CDR3 DNA sequence: TGTGCCTGGAGGACGACTAGCGCGAACACCGGGGAGCTGTTTTTT.

The table lists this clone with a count of one. The CDR3 DNA reads TGTGCCAGCAGACGAGACTGGCAATCCTACAATGAGCAGTTCTTC. It specifies CASRRDWQSYNEQFF. The gene calls are TRBV28 and TRBJ2-1; no definite D call. Germline CDR1 MDHEN, CDR2 SYDVKM. This CDR3 contains 15 residues. The V gene lost 6 bases and the J gene lost 1 base, with 13 bases spanning the gap.

For the CDR3, the DNA is TGTGCCAGCAGCTTAGGAGCGGGGCCCTACGAGCAGTACTTC. Translating gives CASSLGAGPYEQYF. The V gene is TRBV7-3, the J gene TRBJ2-7; 7 bases agree with TRBD2. The CDR3 is made up of 14 amino acids. Germline V lookup: CDR1 SGHTA, CDR2 FQGTGA. V dropped 2 bases and J dropped 2; count of bases not matched to a gene: 3.

The chain couples TRBV2 to TRBJ1-2; D call uncertain. Trimming pared 1 base from V and 4 bases from J, leaving 4 bases between. The CDR3 runs to 12 residues. Germline CDR1 and CDR2: SNHLY and FYNNEI. CDR3 in amino acids: CASSEDSYGYTF. In DNA, the CDR3 is TGTGCCAGCAGTGAAGACAGCTATGGCTACACCTTC. The entire variable domain, with the rest obtained from reference TRBV2 and TRBJ1-2, is as follows: EPEVTQTPSHQVTQMGQEVILRCVPISNHLYFYWYRQILGQKVEFLVSFYNNEISEKSEIFDDQFSVERPDGSNFTLKIRSTKLEDSAMYFCASSEDSYGYTFGSGTRLTVV.

Only one count was recorded for this clone. CDR3 DNA sequence: TGTGCCAGCACCCGGACTAATGAAAAACTGTTTTTT. Translation: CASTRTNEKLFF. The rearrangement uses TRBV28 and TRBJ1-4, with unresolved D. From germline, CDR1 is MDHEN and CDR2 SYDVKM. V was trimmed by 7 bases and J by 2 bases, leaving 5 bases between them. This CDR3 spans 12 amino acids.

Of note for this clone: No DNA is shown, since the ends of the CDR3 on it are uncertain; the CDR3 is the one TCRdb lists. V gene TRBV6-6 combines with J gene TRBJ2-1; no DNA check was done on the table's D call, TRBD2. Including both end residues, the CDR3 is 15 amino acids long. Germline V gives CDR1 MNHNY, CDR2 SVGAGI (reference sequence). The CDR3 loop reads CASSSSGSAYNEQFF.

V usage is TRBV29-1 and J usage is TRBJ2-5; TRBD2 aligns across 8 bases. Germline CDR1 SQVTM, CDR2 ANQGSEA. Trimming removed 6 bases from V and 4 bases from J; junction bases left unmatched: 4. CDR3 length: 12 amino acids. CDR3 DNA sequence: TGCAGCGTAGCAAGCGGGAGAGAGACCCAGTACTTC. It codes for CSVASGRETQYF.

This clone was seen a few times. The J gene is TRBJ2-7, the V gene TRBV25-1; tentative D call: TRBD1 (5 bases). Germline V gene lookup returns CDR1 MGHDK and CDR2 SYGVNS. Trimming took 9 bases from V and 0 from J, leaving 12 bases between them. The CDR3 spans 13 residues. CDR3 sequence: CASSTASSYEQYF. Written as DNA, the CDR3 is TGTGCCAGTTCGACAGCGAGCTCCTACGAGCAGTACTTC.

The chain combines TRBV30 with TRBJ1-1; 8 positions match TRBD1. The germline V gene encodes CDR1 GTSNPN and CDR2 SVGIG (reference sequence). The CDR3 is 11 amino acids. CDR3 sequence reads: CGQGAAAEAFF. CDR3 coding DNA: TGTGGCCAGGGGGCAGCAGCTGAAGCTTTCTTT.